A selection of T cell receptor beta chains follows, all from one sample in a study of blood T cell repertoires in COVID-19. The protocol was immunoSEQ multiplex PCR, while the TCRdb copy is restricted to in-frame clones and leaves out a portion. The table records about 130,000 clones, about 81% of them present only once. The sequencing sample was made of peripheral blood. Receptors were obtained from a man under 40 with COVID-19, enrolled during active disease. CDR3s include the opening cysteine and the closing phenylalanine or tryptophan. A D gene is named only where the DNA matches it firmly. Clone size is shown for a subset of rows, as once, few, many or a class of expanded clone.

v_gene	abundance	d_gene	j_gene	CDR3aa	CDR3nt
TRBV5-1	.	.	TRBJ2-6	CASSLVRGTGSSGANVLTF	TGCGCCAGCAGCTTGGTGCGGGGGACAGGTTCATCTGGGGCCAACGTCCTGACTTTC
TRBV19	.	.	TRBJ2-6	CASGGKPFSGANVLTF	TGTGCCAGTGGCGGGAAACCATTCTCTGGGGCCAACGTCCTGACTTTC
TRBV6-5	.	.	TRBJ2-7	CASRVSIHYEQYF	TGTGCCAGCCGCGTATCCATTCACTACGAGCAGTACTTC
TRBV2	.	.	TRBJ1-1	CASSSDSIENTEAFF	TGTGCCAGCAGCTCGGACTCGATAGAGAACACTGAAGCTTTCTTT
TRBV19	.	TRBD1	TRBJ1-1	CASSTRQGSTEAFF	TGTGCCAGTAGTACCAGACAGGGTAGCACTGAAGCTTTCTTT
TRBV28	many	.	TRBJ1-5	CASSPSREGGPQHF	TGTGCCAGCAGTCCCTCCCGGGAGGGCGGGCCCCAGCATTTT
TRBV19	few	TRBD2	TRBJ2-1	CASSTGSGTSGRAPEQFF	TGTGCCAGTAGTACCGGGAGTGGGACTAGCGGGAGGGCCCCTGAGCAGTTCTTC
TRBV7-9	few	TRBD1	TRBJ1-1	CASSPRQGAGTEAFF	TGTGCCAGCAGCCCCCGACAGGGGGCTGGCACTGAAGCTTTCTTT
TRBV5-1	.	TRBD2	TRBJ2-1	CASSPGTSGVEQFF	TGCGCCAGCAGCCCCGGGACTAGCGGCGTAGAGCAGTTCTTC
TRBV5-1	.	.	TRBJ2-1	CASSLVGSLYNEQFF	TGCGCCAGCAGCTTGGTCGGTTCCCTTTACAATGAGCAGTTCTTC
TRBV6-5	.	TRBD1	TRBJ1-2	CASSRQGTSYGYTF	TGTGCCAGCAGTCGACAGGGGACGAGCTATGGCTACACCTTC
TRBV12-3/TRBV12-4	.	.	TRBJ1-6	CASSFLRLGPLHF	TGTGCCAGCAGTTTTCTTCGTCTCGGACCCCTCCACTTT
TRBV19	.	.	TRBJ1-2	CASSMRQNYGYTF	TGTGCCAGTAGTATGAGGCAGAACTATGGCTACACCTTC
TRBV10-3	.	TRBD1	TRBJ2-7	CAISRDRDEQYF	TGTGCCATCAGCCGGGACAGGGACGAGCAGTACTTC
TRBV3-1/TRBV3-2	.	TRBD2	TRBJ2-5	CASSQGGGRQETQYF	TGTGCCAGCAGCCAAGGGGGGGGGAGGCAAGAGACCCAGTACTTC
TRBV19	.	TRBD1	TRBJ1-5	CASTRDRDLGNQPQHF	TGTGCCAGTACCAGGGACAGGGATCTTGGCAATCAGCCCCAGCATTTT
TRBV24-1	.	TRBD1	TRBJ1-5	CATSDPRQGGEPQHF	TGTGCCACCAGTGACCCCCGACAGGGGGGAGAGCCCCAGCATTTT
TRBV28	.	.	TRBJ1-2	CASSFVDSIRYGYTF	TGTGCCAGCAGTTTTGTCGACAGTATCCGCTATGGCTACACCTTC
TRBV24-1	once	.	TRBJ1-4	CATSDPGQPNEKLFF	TGTGCCACCAGTGACCCGGGACAACCTAATGAAAAACTGTTTTTT
TRBV7-3	.	TRBD2	TRBJ2-5	CASSLTSGIGETQYF	TGTGCCAGCAGCTTGACTAGCGGGATCGGGGAGACCCAGTACTTC
TRBV19	.	.	TRBJ1-1	CASIEVGQTEAFF	TGTGCCAGTATAGAGGTGGGGCAAACTGAAGCTTTCTTT
TRBV6-5	.	TRBD1	TRBJ2-7	CASSSGQEITYEQYF	TGTGCCAGCAGTTCGGGACAGGAAATCACCTACGAGCAGTACTTC
TRBV15	.	.	TRBJ2-7	CATSRPDSYEQYF	TGTGCCACCAGCAGACCAGACTCCTACGAGCAGTACTTC
TRBV12-5	few	.	TRBJ1-5	CASGFIQGGGNQPQHF	TGTGCTAGTGGTTTTATCCAGGGAGGTGGCAATCAGCCCCAGCATTTT